This T cell receptor (beta chain) was profiled in a study of blood T cell repertoires in COVID-19. Germline V lookup: CDR1 SGHDT, CDR2 YYEEEE. This CDR3 spans 16 amino acids. J was trimmed by 1 base and V by 4 bases; bases with no gene match: 6. Sequenced by immunoSEQ multiplex PCR; TCRdb stores in-frame clones only, minus some. The sample has 150,000 to 200,000 clones, 86% seen once. Study members were between roughly 18 and 90 years old and lived in 25 or so US regions. The specimen was PBMCs or T cells enriched from blood (not recorded which). This clonotype was sampled from a woman in her thirties or forties in a cohort exposed to, infected with or recovered from COVID-19 (not recorded which). The chain recombines TRBV5-6 with TRBJ1-5, with 9 bases lining up with TRBD1. CDR3 amino acids: CASSVTGGGSNQPQHF. The DNA for the CDR3 is TGTGCCAGCAGCGTGACAGGGGGTGGAAGCAATCAGCCCCAGCATTTT.